One sample yielded the 29 T cell receptor beta chains listed below, sequenced in a study of control samples from healthy donors and cancer patients. Clones were read by immunoSEQ multiplex PCR, and TCRdb kept only the in-frame ones, dropping some. The sample shows about 92,000 clones, roughly 82% of them seen only once. Sequencing used blood. These TCRs come from a woman aged 55-69 years in good health.

The V gene is TRBV10-2, the J gene TRBJ2-7; D is undetermined. V lost 2 bases and J lost 4, with 9 bases in between. Germline V gene lookup returns CDR1 WSHSY and CDR2 SAAADI. The CDR3 extends over 13 amino acids. CDR3 DNA: TGCGCCAGCAGTGAGACGACCAGGTACGAGCAGTACTTC. This sequence encodes CASSETTRYEQYF.

The rearrangement links TRBV6-5 to TRBJ1-5; 8 bases map to TRBD1. Trimming cost V 5 bases and J 2 bases; bases outside gene matches: 5. The CDR3 has 15 residues. Germline-derived CDR1 and CDR2 are MNHEY and SVGAGI. The CDR3 region is CASSPGQAGNQPQHF. CDR3 in DNA: TGTGCCAGCAGTCCGGGACAGGCGGGCAATCAGCCCCAGCATTTT.

This chain joins TRBV6-6 and TRBJ1-2; the match to TRBD1 covers 7 bases. The V and J ends lost 5 bases and 8 bases, in that order; junction bases with no gene match: 8. CDR3 length equals 13 residues. From germline, CDR1 is MNHNY and CDR2 SVGAGI (reference sequence). This chain's CDR3 is CASSLQGLGGYTF. In nucleotides, the CDR3 is TGTGCCAGCAGTCTACAGGGGCTAGGGGGCTACACCTTC.

The chain has TRBV5-1 and TRBJ1-1; TRBD1 might be the D (5 bases). V was clipped by 0 bases and J by 4 bases, with 13 bases between them. This CDR3 contains 15 residues. Germline V gene data show CDR1 as SGHRS and CDR2 as YFSETQ. CDR3 nucleotide sequence: TGCGCCAGCAGCTTGGGGGTCGGAGGGACCACTGAAGCTTTCTTT. It encodes CASSLGVGGTTEAFF.

The genes are TRBV7-2 and TRBJ2-1; no clear D gene. This CDR3 is built from 13 residues. Germline V CDR1 and CDR2: SGHTA, FQGNSA. V was cut by 1 base and J by 10 bases, with 11 bases left in between. For the CDR3, the DNA is TGTGCCAGCAGCTTAGAGGGCCTCCGGGAGCAGTTCTTC. It translates to CASSLEGLREQFF.

This clone has more than one count but fewer than ten. The rearrangement links TRBV4-1 to TRBJ2-7; TRBD2 matches at 12 bases. The CDR3 length is 17 residues. V lost 0 bases, J lost 3 bases, and 6 bases stayed unmatched. The germline V gene has CDR1 MGHRA and CDR2 YSYEKL. The CDR3 spells CASSQDWTSGTLYEQYF. The CDR3 DNA reads TGCGCCAGCAGCCAAGACTGGACTAGCGGGACTCTCTACGAGCAGTACTTC.

This clone was recorded a few times. V usage is TRBV10-2 and J usage is TRBJ2-1; D not certain. Germline V gene lookup returns CDR1 WSHSY and CDR2 SAAADI. V lost 6 bases to trimming and J lost 1 base, with 7 bases between them. The CDR3 loop spans 13 amino acids. The CDR3: CASRSQSYNEQFF. The CDR3 region has the DNA TGCGCCAGCAGGTCGCAGTCCTACAATGAGCAGTTCTTC.

This clone is a singleton in its sample. CDR3 residues: CASSLSGGGNQPQHF. CDR3 sequence (DNA): TGTGCCAGCAGTTTATCAGGGGGCGGCAATCAGCCCCAGCATTTT. The chain employs TRBV6-5 and TRBJ1-5; 8 nucleotides match TRBD1. J was trimmed by 2 bases and V by 4 bases; bases with no gene match: 4. Germline V gene lookup returns CDR1 MNHEY and CDR2 SVGAGI. CDR3 size: 15 residues.

The CDR3 is CASSEAQPAWGGETQYF. DNA for the CDR3: TGTGCCAGCAGTGAAGCGCAGCCGGCCTGGGGGGGGGAGACCCAGTACTTC. The V gene is TRBV6-1, the J gene TRBJ2-5, with 7 bases lining up with TRBD2. Germline V gene data show CDR1 as MNHNS and CDR2 as SASEGT. Trimming removed 0 bases from V and 5 bases from J; junction bases left unmatched: 12. CDR3 size: 17 residues.

The rearrangement joins TRBV2 to TRBJ2-2; the match to TRBD1 covers 7 bases. The CDR3 spans 15 residues. The junction had 9 bases not matched to a gene; V was cut back by 6 bases and J by 5 bases. The germline gives CDR1 SNHLY, CDR2 FYNNEI. This CDR3 is CASRGILTGTGELFF. The CDR3 DNA is TGTGCCAGCAGGGGGATTTTGACAGGGACCGGGGAGCTGTTTTTT.

The chain is built from TRBV6-4 and TRBJ1-1, with D perhaps TRBD1 (5 bases). The CDR3 covers 13 residues. CDR1 MRHNA and CDR2 SNTAGT come from the germline V gene. V was clipped by 2 bases and J by 10 bases, with 14 bases between them. CDR3 sequence (DNA): TGTGCCAGCAGTGACGGGGGGGTCGGCATAGCTTTCTTT. Protein: CASSDGGVGIAFF.

The chain is built from TRBV6-2 or TRBV6-3 and TRBJ1-1, with 7 bases matching TRBD1. Germline-derived CDR1 and CDR2 are MNHEY and SVGEGT. J gave up 1 base and V 6 bases, and 5 bases lay outside the gene matches. The CDR3 length is 14 residues. The CDR3 here is CASSPGQPNTEAFF. The DNA for the CDR3 is TGTGCCAGCAGCCCGGGACAGCCGAACACTGAAGCTTTCTTT.

This rearrangement joins TRBV12-3 or TRBV12-4 to TRBJ1-5; no firm D call. The CDR3 is 9 residues long. Trimming took off 8 bases at V and 7 bases at J, with 3 bases between the two ends. The CDR3 DNA follows: TGTGCCAGCGGCCAGCCCCAGCATTTT. Translation: CASGQPQHF.

The chain is built from TRBV5-1 and TRBJ2-2; 7 bases agree with TRBD2. V trimming: 2 bases; J trimming: 3 bases; junction bases outside the gene matches: 7. Germline CDR1 and CDR2: SGHRS and YFSETQ. This CDR3 comprises 16 residues. This CDR3 reads CASSFLPAGDTGELFF. Here the CDR3 DNA reads TGCGCCAGCAGCTTCCTCCCTGCGGGGGACACCGGGGAGCTGTTTTTT.

The J gene is TRBJ2-7, the V gene TRBV29-1; tentative D call: TRBD2 (6 bases). CDR1 is SQVTM, CDR2 ANQGSEA, per germline. V lost 2 bases to trimming and J lost 3 bases, with 14 bases between them. The CDR3 totals 14 residues. The DNA of the CDR3 is TGCAGCGTTGAATCGCCAACGGAGGGCTACGAGCAGTACTTC. Protein: CSVESPTEGYEQYF.

The genes are TRBV24-1 and TRBJ1-5; tentatively, D is TRBD1 (5 bases). V was trimmed by 2 bases and J by 0 bases, leaving 16 bases between them. Germline V gives CDR1 KGHDR, CDR2 SFDVKD. This CDR3 is 18 amino acids long. The CDR3 region is CATSDSGAGPISNQPQHF. CDR3 sequence (DNA): TGTGCCACCAGTGATTCTGGGGCAGGCCCCATTAGCAATCAGCCCCAGCATTTT.

This chain's CDR3 is CASSHLGPGQETQYF. CDR3 DNA sequence: TGTGCCAGCAGCCACCTCGGCCCGGGACAAGAGACCCAGTACTTC. V is TRBV27 and J is TRBJ2-5; D is perhaps TRBD2 (5 bases). Trimming pared 6 bases from V and 2 bases from J, leaving 16 bases between. The CDR3 is 15 amino acids. CDR1 and CDR2 (germline): MNHEY, SMNVEV (reference sequence).

The CDR3 nucleotides are TGTGCCAGCAGCGTAGTTGGCGGGAGAAACAATGAGCAGTTCTTC. Its translation is CASSVVGGRNNEQFF. The chain carries TRBV9 and TRBJ2-1; 7 bases are a match to TRBD2. The V gene's germline CDR1 is SGDLS and CDR2 YYNGEE. The CDR3 spans 15 residues. V lost 0 bases, J lost 5 bases, and 5 bases stayed unmatched.

Turning to this clone: The junction shows a germline mismatch at one end, possibly a read error. The V call is TRBV6-2 or TRBV6-3, the J call TRBJ1-2; TRBD1 matches at 7 bases. Germline V gene data show CDR1 as MNHEY and CDR2 as SVGEGT. The CDR3 covers 14 residues. The CDR3 DNA reads as TGTGCCAGCAGTCACTCCGACAGGGCGGGTGGCTACACCTTC. Its translation is CASSHSDRAGGYTF.

J is TRBJ2-3 and V is TRBV5-1; TRBD2 agrees at 7 bases. The CDR3 has 14 residues. V gave up 3 bases and J gave up 5 bases; unmatched junction bases: 6. In germline, CDR1 is SGHRS, CDR2 YFSETQ. This CDR3 reads CASSSTSDVDTQYF. CDR3 bases: TGCGCCAGCAGCTCAACTAGCGACGTAGATACGCAGTATTTT.

CDR3 residues: CASSIDRSPGGEAFF. DNA for the CDR3: TGTGCCAGTAGTATAGATAGAAGCCCAGGGGGTGAAGCTTTCTTT. The V and J genes are TRBV19 and TRBJ1-1, with 7 bases lining up with TRBD1. The CDR3 consists of 15 residues. Germline CDR1 LNHDA, CDR2 SQIVND (reference sequence). The V and J ends lost 0 bases and 7 bases, in that order; junction bases with no gene match: 8.

As concerns this clone: An end of the junction does not agree with germline; a read error may underlie this. V gene TRBV19 combines with J gene TRBJ2-2, with TRBD1 matching 12 bases. CDR1 is LNHDA, CDR2 SQIVND, per germline (reference sequence). The CDR3 is made up of 15 amino acids. This CDR3 reads CASKPGQGANGELFF. The CDR3 DNA reads TGTGCGAGTAAACCGGGACAGGGGGCTAACGGGGAGCTGTTTTTT.

The chain recombines TRBV9 with TRBJ2-3, with D maybe TRBD2 (6 bases). The CDR3 length is 16 residues. Trimming took 3 bases from V and 4 from J, leaving 18 bases between them. Looked up from germline, CDR1 is SGDLS and CDR2 is YYNGEE. DNA of the CDR3: TGTGCCAGCAGCGCCGCCCTTGCGGGGAGTGCAGATACGCAGTATTTT. Its translation is CASSAALAGSADTQYF. The full variable domain, rest sourced from reference TRBV9 and TRBJ2-3, is DSGVTQTPKHLITATGQRVTLRCSPRSGDLSVYWYQQSLDQGLQFLIQYYNGEERAKGNILERFSAQQFPDLHSELNLSSLELGDSALYFCASSAALAGSADTQYFGPGTRLTVL.

This clone was found a few times. The chain carries TRBV5-6 and TRBJ2-7; possible D gene TRBD2, 6 bases. V was clipped by 3 bases and J by 4 bases, with 14 bases between them. CDR1 is SGHDT, CDR2 YYEEEE, per germline. The CDR3 has 14 residues. The CDR3 reads CASSSLARGYEQYF. In DNA, the CDR3 is TGTGCCAGCAGCTCACTAGCTCGGGGTTACGAGCAGTACTTC. Drawing the rest from reference TRBV5-6 and TRBJ2-7, the complete variable domain is DAGVTQSPTHLIKTRGQQVTLRCSPKSGHDTVSWYQQALGQGPQFIFQYYEEEERQRGNFPDRFSGHQFPNYSSELNVNALLLGDSALYLCASSSLARGYEQYFGPGTRLTVT.

This chain connects TRBV7-9 to TRBJ2-7; 8 bases fit TRBD1. Germline CDR1 SEHNR, CDR2 FQNEAQ (reference sequence). V trimming: 5 bases; J trimming: 2 bases; junction bases outside the gene matches: 11. The CDR3 length is 16 residues. In DNA, the CDR3 is TGTGCCAGCAGCGCCTCGACCAGGACAGGGCCCTACGAGCAGTACTTC. Its protein is CASSASTRTGPYEQYF.

This clone was counted a single time. This chain links TRBV28 with TRBJ1-4; D not certain. The germline V gene has CDR1 MDHEN and CDR2 SYDVKM. CDR3 length equals 15 residues. The V gene lost 4 bases and the J gene lost 3 bases, with 12 bases spanning the gap. CDR3 region: CASSSPKRANEKLFF. The CDR3 DNA is TGTGCCAGCAGTTCCCCGAAGAGGGCTAATGAAAAACTGTTTTTT. The complete variable domain, with remaining parts taken from reference TRBV28 and TRBJ1-4, reads DVKVTQSSRYLVKRTGEKVFLECVQDMDHENMFWYRQDPGLGLRLIYFSYDVKMKEKGDIPEGYSVSREKKERFSLILESASTNQTSMYLCASSSPKRANEKLFFGSGTQLSVL.

This sequence joins TRBV10-3 and TRBJ2-5; no clear D. The V end was cut by 3 bases, the J end by 4 bases, with 6 bases between. This CDR3 has 12 amino acids. Germline V lookup: CDR1 ENHRY, CDR2 SYGVKD. CDR3 bases: TGTGCCATCAGTGATGTGGGAGAGACCCAGTACTTC. Translating gives CAISDVGETQYF.

The chain links TRBV7-7 to TRBJ2-5; 9 bases line up with TRBD2. The length of the CDR3 is 15 residues. The V gene end was trimmed by 5 bases and the J gene end by 5 bases; junction bases not matched to a gene: 9. The germline gives CDR1 SSHAT, CDR2 FNYEAQ (reference sequence). As DNA, the CDR3 is TGTGCCAGCAGCCGAACCGGGACTAGCACGGAGACCCAGTACTTC. This codes for CASSRTGTSTETQYF.

This sequence joins TRBV2 and TRBJ1-2; D gene uncertain. The CDR3 sequence is 13 residues long. Germline CDR1 is SNHLY and CDR2 is FYNNEI. The V end was cut by 4 bases, the J end by 8 bases, with 14 bases between. For the CDR3, the DNA is TGTGCCAGCAGTGTGGAGGTATTGCGGGGCTACACCTTC. Protein: CASSVEVLRGYTF.